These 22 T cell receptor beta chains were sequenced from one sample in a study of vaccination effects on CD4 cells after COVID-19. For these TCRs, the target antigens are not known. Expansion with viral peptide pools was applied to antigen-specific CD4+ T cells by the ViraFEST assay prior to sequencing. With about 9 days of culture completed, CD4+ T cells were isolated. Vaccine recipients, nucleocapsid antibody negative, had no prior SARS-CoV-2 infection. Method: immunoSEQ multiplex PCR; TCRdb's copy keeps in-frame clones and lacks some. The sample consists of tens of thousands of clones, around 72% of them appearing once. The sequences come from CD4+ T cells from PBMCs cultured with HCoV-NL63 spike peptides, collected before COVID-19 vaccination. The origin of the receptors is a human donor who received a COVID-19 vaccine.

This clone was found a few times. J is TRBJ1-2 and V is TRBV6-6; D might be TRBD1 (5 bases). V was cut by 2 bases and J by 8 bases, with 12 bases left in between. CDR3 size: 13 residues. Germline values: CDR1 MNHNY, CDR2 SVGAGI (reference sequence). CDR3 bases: TGTGCCAGCAGTTACGGGACGGGCGAGGGCTACACCTTC. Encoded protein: CASSYGTGEGYTF.

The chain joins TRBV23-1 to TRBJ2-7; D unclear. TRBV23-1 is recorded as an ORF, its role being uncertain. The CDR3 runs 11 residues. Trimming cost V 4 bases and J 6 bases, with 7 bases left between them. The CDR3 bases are TGCGCCAGCAGTCCCTTATGCGAGCAGTACTTC. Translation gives CASSPLCEQYF.

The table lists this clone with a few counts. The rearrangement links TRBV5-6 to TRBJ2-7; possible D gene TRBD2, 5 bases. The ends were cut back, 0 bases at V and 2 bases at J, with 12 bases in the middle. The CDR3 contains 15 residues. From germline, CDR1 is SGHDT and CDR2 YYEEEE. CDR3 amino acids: CASSLEGGWAYEQYF. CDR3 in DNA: TGTGCCAGCAGCTTGGAGGGCGGGTGGGCCTACGAGCAGTACTTC.

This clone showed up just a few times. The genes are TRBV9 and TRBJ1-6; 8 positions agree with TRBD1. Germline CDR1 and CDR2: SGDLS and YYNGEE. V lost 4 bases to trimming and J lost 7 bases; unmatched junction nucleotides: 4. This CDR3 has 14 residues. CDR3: CASSTTGENSPLHF. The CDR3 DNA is TGTGCCAGCAGCACGACAGGGGAGAATTCACCCCTCCACTTT.

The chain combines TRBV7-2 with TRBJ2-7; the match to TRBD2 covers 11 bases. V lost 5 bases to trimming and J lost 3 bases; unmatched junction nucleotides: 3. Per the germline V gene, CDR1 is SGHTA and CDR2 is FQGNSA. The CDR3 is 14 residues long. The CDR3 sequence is CASSPGLAGYEQYF. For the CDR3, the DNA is TGTGCCAGCAGCCCAGGACTAGCGGGCTACGAGCAGTACTTC.

Written as DNA, the CDR3 is TGCGCCAGCAGCCAAGAACTCAGAGGGGGGGGAGCTTTCTTT. Translated, it gives CASSQELRGGGAFF. V usage is TRBV4-3 and J usage is TRBJ1-1; a possible D gene is TRBD1 (6 bases). CDR1 is LGHNA, CDR2 YSLEER, per germline. The V and J ends lost 0 bases and 10 bases respectively, with 15 bases between them. The CDR3 extends over 14 amino acids.

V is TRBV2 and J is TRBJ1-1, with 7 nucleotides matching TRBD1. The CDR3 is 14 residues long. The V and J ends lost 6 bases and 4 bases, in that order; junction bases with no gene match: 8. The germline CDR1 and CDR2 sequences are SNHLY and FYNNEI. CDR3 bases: TGTGCCAGCAGGGACCCCGGGACAGCCACTGAAGCTTTCTTT. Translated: CASRDPGTATEAFF.

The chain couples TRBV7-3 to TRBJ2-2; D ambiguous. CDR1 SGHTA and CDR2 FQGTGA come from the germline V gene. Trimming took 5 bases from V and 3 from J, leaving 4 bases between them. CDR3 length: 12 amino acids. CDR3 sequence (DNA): TGTGCCAGCAGCGGGGACACCGGGGAGCTGTTTTTT. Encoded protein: CASSGDTGELFF.

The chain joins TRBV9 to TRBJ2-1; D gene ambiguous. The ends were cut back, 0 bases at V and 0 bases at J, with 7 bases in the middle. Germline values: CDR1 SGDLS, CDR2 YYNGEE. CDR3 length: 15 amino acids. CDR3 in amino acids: CASSVVGTSYNEQFF. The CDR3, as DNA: TGTGCCAGCAGCGTAGTCGGTACCTCCTACAATGAGCAGTTCTTC.

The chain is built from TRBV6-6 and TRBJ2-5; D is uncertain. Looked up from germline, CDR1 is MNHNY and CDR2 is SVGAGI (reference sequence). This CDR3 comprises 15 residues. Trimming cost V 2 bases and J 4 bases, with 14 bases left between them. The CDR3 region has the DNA TGTGCCAGCAGTTACCCAAAAGGTACTGGAGAGACCCAGTACTTC. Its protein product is CASSYPKGTGETQYF.

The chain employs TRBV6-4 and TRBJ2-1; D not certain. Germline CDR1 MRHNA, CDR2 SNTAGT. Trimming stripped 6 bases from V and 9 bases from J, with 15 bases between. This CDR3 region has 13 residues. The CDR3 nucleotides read TGTGCCAGCAGCCCGGTGGGTATTGGTGAGCAGTTCTTC. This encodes CASSPVGIGEQFF.

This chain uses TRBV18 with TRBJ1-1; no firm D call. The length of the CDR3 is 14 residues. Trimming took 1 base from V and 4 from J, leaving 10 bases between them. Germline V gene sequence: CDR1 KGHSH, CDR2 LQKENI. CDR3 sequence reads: CASSPRKDGTEAFF. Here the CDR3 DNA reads TGTGCCAGCTCACCACGGAAAGACGGCACTGAAGCTTTCTTT.

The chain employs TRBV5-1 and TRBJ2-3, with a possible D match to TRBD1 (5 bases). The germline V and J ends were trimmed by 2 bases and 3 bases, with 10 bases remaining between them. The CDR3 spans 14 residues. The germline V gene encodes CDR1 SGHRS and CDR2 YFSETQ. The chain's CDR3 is CASSFLRGTDTQYF. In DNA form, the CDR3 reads TGCGCCAGCAGCTTTTTAAGGGGAACAGATACGCAGTATTTT.

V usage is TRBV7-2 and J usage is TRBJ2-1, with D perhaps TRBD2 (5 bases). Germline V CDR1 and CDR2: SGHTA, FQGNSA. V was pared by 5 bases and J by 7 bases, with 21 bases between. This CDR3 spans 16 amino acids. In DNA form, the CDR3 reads TGTGCCAGCAGCCCACCGGGGTCCCGCCGTGCGAATGAGCAGTTCTTC. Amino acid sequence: CASSPPGSRRANEQFF.

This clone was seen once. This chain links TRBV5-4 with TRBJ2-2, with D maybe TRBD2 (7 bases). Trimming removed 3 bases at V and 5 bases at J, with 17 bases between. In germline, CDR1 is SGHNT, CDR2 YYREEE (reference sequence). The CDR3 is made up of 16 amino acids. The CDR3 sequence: CASSSSSGGGTGELFF. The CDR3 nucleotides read TGTGCCAGCAGCTCTTCTAGCGGAGGGGGGACCGGGGAGCTGTTTTTT.

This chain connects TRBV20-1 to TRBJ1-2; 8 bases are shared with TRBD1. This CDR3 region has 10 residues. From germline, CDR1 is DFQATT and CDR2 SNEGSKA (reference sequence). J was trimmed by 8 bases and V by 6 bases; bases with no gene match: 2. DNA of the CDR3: TGCAGTGCCAGGGGGCAAGGCTACACCTTC. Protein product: CSARGQGYTF.

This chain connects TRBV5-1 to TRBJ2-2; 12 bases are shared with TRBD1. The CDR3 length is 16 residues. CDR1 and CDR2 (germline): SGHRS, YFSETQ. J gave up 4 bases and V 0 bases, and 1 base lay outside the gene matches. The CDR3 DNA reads TGCGCCAGCAGCTTGGGGGGACAGGGGGCCACCGGGGAGCTGTTTTTT. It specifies CASSLGGQGATGELFF.

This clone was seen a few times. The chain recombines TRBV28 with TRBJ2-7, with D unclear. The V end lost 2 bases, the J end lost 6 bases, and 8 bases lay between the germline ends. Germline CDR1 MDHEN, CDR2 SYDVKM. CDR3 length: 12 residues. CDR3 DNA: TGTGCCAGCAGTTTAAGGGTTCTCGAGCAGTACTTC. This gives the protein CASSLRVLEQYF.

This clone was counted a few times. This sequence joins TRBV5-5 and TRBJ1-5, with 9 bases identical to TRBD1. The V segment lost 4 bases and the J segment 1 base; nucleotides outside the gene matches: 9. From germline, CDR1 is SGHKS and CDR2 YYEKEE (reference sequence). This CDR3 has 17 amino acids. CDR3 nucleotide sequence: TGTGCCAGCAGCCCAGGGACAGGGTTGGGAAGCAATCAGCCCCAGCATTTT. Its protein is CASSPGTGLGSNQPQHF.

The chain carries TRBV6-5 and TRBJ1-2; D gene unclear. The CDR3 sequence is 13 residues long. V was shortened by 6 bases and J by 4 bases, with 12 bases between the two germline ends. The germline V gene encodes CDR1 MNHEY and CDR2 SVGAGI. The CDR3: CASSPVGPYGYTF. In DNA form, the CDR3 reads TGTGCCAGCAGCCCCGTTGGGCCCTATGGCTACACCTTC.

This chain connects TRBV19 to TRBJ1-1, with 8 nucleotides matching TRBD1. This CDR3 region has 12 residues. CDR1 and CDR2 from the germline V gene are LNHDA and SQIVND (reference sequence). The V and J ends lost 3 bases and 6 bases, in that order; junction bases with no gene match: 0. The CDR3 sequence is CASSIRGPEAFF. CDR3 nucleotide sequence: TGTGCCAGTAGTATCAGGGGGCCTGAAGCTTTCTTT.

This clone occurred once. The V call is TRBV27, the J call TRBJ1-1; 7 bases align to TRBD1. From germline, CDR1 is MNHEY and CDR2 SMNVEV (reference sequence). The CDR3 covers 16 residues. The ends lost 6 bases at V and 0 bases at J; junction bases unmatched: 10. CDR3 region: CASSRLTGIMNTEAFF. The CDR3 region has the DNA TGTGCCAGCAGCCGACTGACAGGGATTATGAACACTGAAGCTTTCTTT.